The sequence of this T cell receptor (beta chain) was determined in a study of OX40 agonist ivuxolimab in advanced cancers. Overall study context: Two patients with cutaneous melanoma and one with hepatocellular carcinoma, three in total, showed partial responses.

As for this clone: Its specificity is unknown.

Points from the study as a whole: There were, on average, more expanded clones in CD8+ T cells than in CD4+. Doses of 0.1 to 3.0 mg/kg were accompanied by clonal expansion of CD4+ and CD8+ blood T cells by week 6.

The data were produced by immunoSEQ multiplex PCR, yet TCRdb's version contains in-frame clones alone and is incomplete. This sample has tens of thousands of clones, with 80% found just once. V was pared by 0 bases and J by 11 bases, with 14 bases between. The germline V gene encodes CDR1 LGHNA and CDR2 YSLEER. The CDR3 covers 13 residues. The sequencing used CD4+ or CD8+ T cells sorted from blood, collected in a trial of the OX40 agonist ivuxolimab. The source is an adult with an advanced solid tumor such as melanoma, head and neck, liver or kidney cancer. The V and J genes are TRBV4-3 and TRBJ2-7; D might be TRBD2 (6 bases). In DNA form, the CDR3 reads TGCGCCAGCAGCCAAGAGGGACTCCAAGGGGAGTACTTC. Translation: CASSQEGLQGEYF.